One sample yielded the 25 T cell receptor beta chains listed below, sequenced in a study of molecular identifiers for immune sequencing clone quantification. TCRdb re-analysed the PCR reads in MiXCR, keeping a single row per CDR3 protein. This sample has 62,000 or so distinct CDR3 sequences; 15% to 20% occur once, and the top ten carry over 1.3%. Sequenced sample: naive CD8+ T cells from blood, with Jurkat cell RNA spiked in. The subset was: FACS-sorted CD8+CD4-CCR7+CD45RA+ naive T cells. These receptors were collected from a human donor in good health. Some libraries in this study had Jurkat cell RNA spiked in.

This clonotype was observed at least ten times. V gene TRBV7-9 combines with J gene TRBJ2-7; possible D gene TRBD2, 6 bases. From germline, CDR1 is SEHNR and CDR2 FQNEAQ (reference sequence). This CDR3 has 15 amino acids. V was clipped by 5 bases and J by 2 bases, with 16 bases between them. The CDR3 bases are TGTGCCAGCAGCCCCCGGGACCGGGGGACCTACGAGCAGTACTTC. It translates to CASSPRDRGTYEQYF.

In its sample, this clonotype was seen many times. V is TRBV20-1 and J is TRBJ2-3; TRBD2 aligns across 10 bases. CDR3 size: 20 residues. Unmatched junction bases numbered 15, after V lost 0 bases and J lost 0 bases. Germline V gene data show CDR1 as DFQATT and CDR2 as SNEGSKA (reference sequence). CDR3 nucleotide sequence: TGCAGTGCTAGAGACCAGCCCCGTAGCGGGAGGACGGCCAGCACAGATACGCAGTATTTT. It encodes CSARDQPRSGRTASTDTQYF.

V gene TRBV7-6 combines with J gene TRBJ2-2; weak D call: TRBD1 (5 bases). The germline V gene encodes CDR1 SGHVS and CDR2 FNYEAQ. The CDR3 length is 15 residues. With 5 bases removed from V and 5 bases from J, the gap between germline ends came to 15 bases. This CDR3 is CASSPEQGQTGELFF. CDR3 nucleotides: TGTGCCAGCAGCCCCGAGCAGGGCCAAACCGGGGAGCTGTTTTTT.

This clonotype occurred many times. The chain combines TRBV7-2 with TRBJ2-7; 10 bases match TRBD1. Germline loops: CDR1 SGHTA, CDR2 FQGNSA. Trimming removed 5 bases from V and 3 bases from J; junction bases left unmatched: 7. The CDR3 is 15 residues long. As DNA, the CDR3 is TGTGCCAGCAGCCCCCGGGACAGGGGATTCTACGAGCAGTACTTC. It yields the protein CASSPRDRGFYEQYF. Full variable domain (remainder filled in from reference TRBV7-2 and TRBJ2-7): GAGVSQSPSNKVTEKGKDVELRCDPISGHTALYWYRQSLGQGLEFLIYFQGNSAPDKSGLPSDRFSAERTGGSVSTLTIQRTQQEDSAVYLCASSPRDRGFYEQYFGPGTRLTVT.

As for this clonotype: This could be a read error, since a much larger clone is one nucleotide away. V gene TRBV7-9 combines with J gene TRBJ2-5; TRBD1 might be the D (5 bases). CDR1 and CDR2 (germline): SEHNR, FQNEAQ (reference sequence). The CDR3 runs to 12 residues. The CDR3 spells CASSGASETRYF. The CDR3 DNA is TGTGCCAGCAGCGGGGCCTCGGAGACCCGGTACTTC.

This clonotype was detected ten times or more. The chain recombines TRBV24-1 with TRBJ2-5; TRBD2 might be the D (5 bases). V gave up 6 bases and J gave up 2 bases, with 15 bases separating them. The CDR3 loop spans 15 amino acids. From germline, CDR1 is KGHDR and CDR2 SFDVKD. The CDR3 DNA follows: TGTGCCACCAGTTCCGGACTCGAGATTCAAGAGACCCAGTACTTC. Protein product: CATSSGLEIQETQYF.

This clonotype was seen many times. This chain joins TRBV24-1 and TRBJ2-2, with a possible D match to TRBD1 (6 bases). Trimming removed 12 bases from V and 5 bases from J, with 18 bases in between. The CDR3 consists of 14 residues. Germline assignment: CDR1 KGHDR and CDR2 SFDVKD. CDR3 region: CAASPGHNTGELFF. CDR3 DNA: TGTGCCGCCTCGCCGGGACACAATACCGGGGAGCTGTTTTTT.

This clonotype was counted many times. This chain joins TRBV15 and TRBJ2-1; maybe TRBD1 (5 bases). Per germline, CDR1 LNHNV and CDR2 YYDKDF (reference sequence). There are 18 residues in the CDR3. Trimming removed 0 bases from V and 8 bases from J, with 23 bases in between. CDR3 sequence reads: CATSRDFEGVGGIDEQFF. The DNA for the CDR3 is TGTGCCACCAGCAGAGATTTCGAAGGGGTAGGTGGTATCGATGAGCAGTTCTTC.

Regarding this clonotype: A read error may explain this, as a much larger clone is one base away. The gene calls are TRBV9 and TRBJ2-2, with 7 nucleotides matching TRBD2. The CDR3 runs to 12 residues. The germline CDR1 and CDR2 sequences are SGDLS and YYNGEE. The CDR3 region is CTSREGTGELFF. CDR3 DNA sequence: TGTACCAGCAGGGAGGGGACCGGGGAGCTGTTTTTT.

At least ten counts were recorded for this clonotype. This CDR3 is CASSPGVATDTQYF. The CDR3 DNA sequence: TGTGCCAGCAGCCCCGGGGTAGCTACAGATACGCAGTATTTT. The J gene is TRBJ2-3, the V gene TRBV11-3; D is perhaps TRBD2 (5 bases). Trimming shortened V by 5 bases and J by 3 bases, and 12 bases separated the two germline ends. The CDR3 spans 14 residues. The V gene's germline CDR1 is SGHNT and CDR2 YENEEA.

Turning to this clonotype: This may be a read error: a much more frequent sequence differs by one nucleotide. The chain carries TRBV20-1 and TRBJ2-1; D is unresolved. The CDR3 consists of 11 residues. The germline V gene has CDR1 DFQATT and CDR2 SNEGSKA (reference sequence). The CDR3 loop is CGARKLNEQFF. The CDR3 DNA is TGCGGTGCTAGAAAGCTAAATGAGCAGTTCTTC.

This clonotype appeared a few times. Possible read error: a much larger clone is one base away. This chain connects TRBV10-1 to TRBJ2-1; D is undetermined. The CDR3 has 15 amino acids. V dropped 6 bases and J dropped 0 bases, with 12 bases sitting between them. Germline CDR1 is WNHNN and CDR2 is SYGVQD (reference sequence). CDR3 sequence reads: CASSPVPRSYNEQFF. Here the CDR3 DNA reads TGCGCCAGCAGCCCGGTTCCTCGCTCCTACAATGAGCAGTTCTTC.

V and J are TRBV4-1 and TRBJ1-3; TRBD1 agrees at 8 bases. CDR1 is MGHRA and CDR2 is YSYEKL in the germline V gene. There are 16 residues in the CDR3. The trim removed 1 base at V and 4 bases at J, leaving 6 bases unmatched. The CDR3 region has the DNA TGCGCCAGCAGCCAAGTCCAGGGGGCTCCCGGAAACACCATATATTTT. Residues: CASSQVQGAPGNTIYF.

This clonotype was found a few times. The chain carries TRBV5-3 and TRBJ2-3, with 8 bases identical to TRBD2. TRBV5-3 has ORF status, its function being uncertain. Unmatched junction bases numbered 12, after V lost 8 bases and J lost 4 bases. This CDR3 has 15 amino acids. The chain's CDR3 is CASSKGSGSPDTQYF. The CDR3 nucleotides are TGTGCCAGCAGCAAAGGAAGCGGGAGCCCAGATACGCAGTATTTT.

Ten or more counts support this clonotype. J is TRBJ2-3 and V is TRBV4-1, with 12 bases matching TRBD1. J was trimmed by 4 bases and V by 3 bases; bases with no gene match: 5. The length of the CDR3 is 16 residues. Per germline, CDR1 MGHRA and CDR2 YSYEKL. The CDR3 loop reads CASSHGGTGGPDTQYF. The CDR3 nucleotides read TGCGCCAGCAGCCACGGCGGGACAGGGGGCCCAGATACGCAGTATTTT.

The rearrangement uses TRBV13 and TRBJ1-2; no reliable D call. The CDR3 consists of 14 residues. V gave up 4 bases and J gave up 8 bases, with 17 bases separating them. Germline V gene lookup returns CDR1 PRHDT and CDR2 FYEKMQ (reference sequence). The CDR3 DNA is TGTGCCAGCAGCTCCCCAGAGAGGGTTGAAGGCTACACCTTC. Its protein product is CASSSPERVEGYTF.

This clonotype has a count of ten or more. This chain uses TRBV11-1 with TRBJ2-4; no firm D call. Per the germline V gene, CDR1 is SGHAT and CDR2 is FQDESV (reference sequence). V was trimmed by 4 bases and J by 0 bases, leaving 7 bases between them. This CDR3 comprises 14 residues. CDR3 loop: CASSSVLAKNIQYF. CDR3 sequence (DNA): TGTGCCAGCAGCTCCGTGCTAGCCAAAAACATTCAGTACTTC. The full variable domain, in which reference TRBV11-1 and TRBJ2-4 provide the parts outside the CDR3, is EAEVAQSPRYKITEKSQAVAFWCDPISGHATLYWYRQILGQGPELLVQFQDESVVDDSQLPKDRFSAERLKGVDSTLKIQPAELGDSAMYLCASSSVLAKNIQYFGAGTRLSVL.

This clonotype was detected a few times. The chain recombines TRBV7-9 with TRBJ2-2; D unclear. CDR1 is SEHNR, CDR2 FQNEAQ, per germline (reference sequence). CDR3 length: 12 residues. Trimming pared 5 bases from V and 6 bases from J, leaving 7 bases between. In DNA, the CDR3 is TGTGCCAGCAGCCAGGTGGCCGGGGAGCTGTTTTTT. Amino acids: CASSQVAGELFF.

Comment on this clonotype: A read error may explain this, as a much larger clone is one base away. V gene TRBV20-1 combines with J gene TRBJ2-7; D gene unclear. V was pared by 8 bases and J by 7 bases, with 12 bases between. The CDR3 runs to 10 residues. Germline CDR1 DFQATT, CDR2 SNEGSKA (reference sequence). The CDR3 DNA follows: TGCAGTCTAGTCTTGGGGGAGCAGTACTTC. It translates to CSLVLGEQYF.

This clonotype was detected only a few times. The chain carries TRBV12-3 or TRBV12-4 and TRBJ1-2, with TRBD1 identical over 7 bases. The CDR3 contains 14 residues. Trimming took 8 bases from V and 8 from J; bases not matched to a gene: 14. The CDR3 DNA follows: TGTGCCAGCGGGACAGACGAATCGAGTCGGGGCTACACCTTC. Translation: CASGTDESSRGYTF.

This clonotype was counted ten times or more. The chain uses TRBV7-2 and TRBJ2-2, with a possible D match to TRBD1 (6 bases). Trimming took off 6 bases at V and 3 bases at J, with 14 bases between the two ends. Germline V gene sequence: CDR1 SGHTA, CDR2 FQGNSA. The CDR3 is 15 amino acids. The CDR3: CASRISQGDTGELFF. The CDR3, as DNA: TGTGCCAGCAGAATCTCACAGGGTGACACCGGGGAGCTGTTTTTT.

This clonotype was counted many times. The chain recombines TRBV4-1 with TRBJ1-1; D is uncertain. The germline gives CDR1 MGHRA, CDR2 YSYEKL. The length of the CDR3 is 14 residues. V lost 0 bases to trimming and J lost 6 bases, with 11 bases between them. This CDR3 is CASSQDKRGPEAFF. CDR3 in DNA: TGCGCCAGCAGCCAAGACAAGCGTGGGCCTGAAGCTTTCTTT.

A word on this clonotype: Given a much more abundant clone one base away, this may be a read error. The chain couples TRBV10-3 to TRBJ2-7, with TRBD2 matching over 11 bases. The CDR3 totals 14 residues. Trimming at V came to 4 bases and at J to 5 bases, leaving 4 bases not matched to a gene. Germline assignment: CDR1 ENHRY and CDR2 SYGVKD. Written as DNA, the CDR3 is TGTGCCATCAGTGTTCCGGGACTAGCGGACGAGCAGTACTTC. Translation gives CAISVPGLADEQYF.

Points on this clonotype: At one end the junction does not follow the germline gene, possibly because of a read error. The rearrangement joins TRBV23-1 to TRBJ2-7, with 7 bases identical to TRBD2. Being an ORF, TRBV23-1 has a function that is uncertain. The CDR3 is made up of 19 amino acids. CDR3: CASSQYGTTGRESNYERYF. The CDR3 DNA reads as TGCGCCAGCAGTCAATACGGTACCACGGGGCGGGAGAGTAATTACGAGCGGTACTTC.

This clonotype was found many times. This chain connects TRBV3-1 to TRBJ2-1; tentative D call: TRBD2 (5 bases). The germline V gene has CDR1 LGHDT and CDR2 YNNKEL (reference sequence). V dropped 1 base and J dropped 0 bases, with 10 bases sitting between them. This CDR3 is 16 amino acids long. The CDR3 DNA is TGTGCCAGCAGCCAAGTGATAGGGAGCTCCTACAATGAGCAGTTCTTC. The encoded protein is CASSQVIGSSYNEQFF.